What follows are 32 T cell receptor beta chains derived from one specimen sequenced in a study of cytomegalovirus exposure and HLA in healthy donors. It was with 60 Vbeta and 13 Jbeta primers that the PCR ran. Sequenced by immunoSEQ multiplex PCR; TCRdb stores in-frame clones only, minus some. Here the sample spans about 140,000 clones, 70% to 80% being singletons. The specimen was PBMCs. The receptors stem from a young woman in good health and CMV-seropositive.

The chain employs TRBV2 and TRBJ2-7; 8 positions agree with TRBD1. CDR3 length: 15 amino acids. The germline gives CDR1 SNHLY, CDR2 FYNNEI. The ends lost 5 bases at V and 8 bases at J; junction bases unmatched: 14. The DNA for the CDR3 is TGTGCCAGCAGTTACTCCGGGACAGGAGTTCCCCAGCAGTACTTC. This encodes CASSYSGTGVPQQYF.

The rearrangement links TRBV19 to TRBJ2-7, with 7 nucleotides matching TRBD2. Looked up from germline, CDR1 is LNHDA and CDR2 is SQIVND (reference sequence). V shed 3 bases, J shed 2 bases, and the junction held 10 bases outside the gene matches. This CDR3 has 16 residues. The CDR3 loop is CASSMLAGVGAYEQYF. Here the CDR3 DNA reads TGTGCCAGTAGTATGCTCGCGGGGGTTGGTGCCTACGAGCAGTACTTC.

The chain employs TRBV29-1 and TRBJ2-5; D ambiguous. The J call is doubtful: the DNA matches TRBJ2-7 better. This CDR3 contains 13 residues. Per germline, CDR1 SQVTM and CDR2 ANQGSEA. The CDR3 is CSVERSGSYEQYF. CDR3 nucleotides: TGCAGCGTTGAACGGTCAGGATCCTACGAGCAGTACTTC.

The rearrangement joins TRBV2 to TRBJ1-4; TRBD1 matches at 8 bases. V dropped 8 bases and J dropped 6; count of bases not matched to a gene: 5. Germline V lookup: CDR1 SNHLY, CDR2 FYNNEI. The length of the CDR3 is 13 residues. Written as DNA, the CDR3 is TGTGCCAGCGAGAGGACAGGGTATGAAAAACTGTTTTTT. This sequence encodes CASERTGYEKLFF.

The chain has TRBV7-2 and TRBJ2-5; D call uncertain. The CDR3 loop spans 14 amino acids. Germline assignment: CDR1 SGHTA and CDR2 FQGNSA. Trimming shortened V by 5 bases and J by 7 bases, and 17 bases separated the two germline ends. CDR3 in DNA: TGTGCCAGCAGCCCCGAGCCGGTCGCCGGGACCCAGTACTTC. Protein: CASSPEPVAGTQYF.

The chain recombines TRBV25-1 with TRBJ2-7; tentatively, D is TRBD2 (5 bases). Germline V gene lookup returns CDR1 MGHDK and CDR2 SYGVNS. The CDR3 contains 13 residues. V was shortened by 6 bases and J by 2 bases, with 11 bases between the two germline ends. This CDR3 reads CASSRSGAYEQYF. The DNA of the CDR3 is TGTGCCAGCAGCCGATCCGGGGCCTACGAGCAGTACTTC.

The rearrangement joins TRBV5-1 to TRBJ2-2, with D uncertain. Trimming removed 3 bases at V and 1 base at J, with 7 bases between. Looked up from germline, CDR1 is SGHRS and CDR2 is YFSETQ. CDR3 size: 14 residues. CDR3 DNA: TGCGCCAGCAGCTCCCTTATGAACACCGGGGAGCTGTTTTTT. Its protein is CASSSLMNTGELFF.

The gene calls are TRBV6-5 and TRBJ2-7; 8 bases are a match to TRBD2. The V segment lost 5 bases and the J segment 2 bases; nucleotides outside the gene matches: 8. The CDR3 length is 15 residues. From germline, CDR1 is MNHEY and CDR2 SVGAGI. In DNA, the CDR3 is TGTGCCAGCAGTCCCCGGACTAGCATACCCTACGAGCAGTACTTC. Translating gives CASSPRTSIPYEQYF.

V usage is TRBV2 and J usage is TRBJ1-1; unclear D gene. Trimming took 8 bases from V and 5 from J, leaving 15 bases between them. The CDR3 is 13 amino acids. The germline V gene has CDR1 SNHLY and CDR2 FYNNEI. The CDR3 nucleotides read TGTGCCAGCTTTGAGGGCGCGGGGACTGAAGCTTTCTTT. Translating gives CASFEGAGTEAFF.

The chain couples TRBV5-1 to TRBJ2-5, with 11 bases aligning to TRBD2. Per germline, CDR1 SGHRS and CDR2 YFSETQ. Unmatched junction bases numbered 2, after V lost 2 bases and J lost 2 bases. This CDR3 region has 15 residues. This CDR3 is CASSFSGGGQETQYF. The CDR3 nucleotides are TGCGCCAGCAGCTTTAGCGGGGGGGGACAAGAGACCCAGTACTTC.

This rearrangement joins TRBV6-5 to TRBJ1-6, with 7 bases aligning to TRBD1. CDR3 length: 14 residues. Germline V gene data show CDR1 as MNHEY and CDR2 as SVGAGI. Losses at the gene ends were 5 bases for V and 9 bases for J; bases not matched to a gene: 7. CDR3 protein: CASSRQGGSSPLHF. The CDR3, as DNA: TGTGCCAGCAGTAGACAGGGAGGTAGTTCACCCCTCCACTTT.

J is TRBJ2-7 and V is TRBV14; no clear D gene. The CDR3 runs 13 residues. The V gene lost 2 bases and the J gene lost 7 bases, with 12 bases spanning the gap. CDR1 and CDR2 (germline): SGHDN, FVKESK. The DNA for the CDR3 is TGTGCCAGCAGCCAATACACAATCTGGGAGCAGTACTTC. Translated: CASSQYTIWEQYF.

This clone has only a few counts. The chain combines TRBV11-2 with TRBJ2-5, with TRBD2 identical over 9 bases. Germline CDR1 reads SGHAT; CDR2 reads FQNNGV. The junction had 8 bases not matched to a gene; V was cut back by 4 bases and J by 2 bases. This CDR3 has 16 residues. The CDR3 nucleotides are TGTGCCAGCAGCTGGGGCGGGGGACTAGCTCAAGAGACCCAGTACTTC. It yields the protein CASSWGGGLAQETQYF.

Of note for this clone: One end of the junction varies from germline; a read error may be responsible. The sample has other DNA sequences that encode this CDR3 too. The chain has TRBV19 and TRBJ2-6; 8 positions agree with TRBD1. Germline V CDR1 and CDR2: LNHDA, SQIVND (reference sequence). The CDR3 consists of 16 residues. Written as DNA, the CDR3 is TGTGCCAGTAGCCCAGGGGGCAGGTCTGGGGCCAACGTCCTGACCTTC. Amino acid sequence: CASSPGGRSGANVLTF.

The J gene is TRBJ2-2, the V gene TRBV5-1; 10 bases line up with TRBD2. This CDR3 has 16 residues. CDR1 is SGHRS and CDR2 is YFSETQ in the germline V gene. Trimming at V came to 2 bases and at J to 4 bases, leaving 5 bases not matched to a gene. Here the CDR3 DNA reads TGCGCCAGCAGCTTAGAACTAGCGGGACCCACCGGGGAGCTGTTTTTT. It is translated as CASSLELAGPTGELFF.

The gene calls are TRBV19 and TRBJ2-4; 10 nucleotides match TRBD1. Trimming cost V 10 bases and J 6 bases; bases outside gene matches: 9. From germline, CDR1 is LNHDA and CDR2 SQIVND (reference sequence). This CDR3 is 14 amino acids long. In DNA form, the CDR3 reads TGTGCCACCGCGGACAGGGGGAGTAGAAACATTCAGTACTTC. Amino acids: CATADRGSRNIQYF. Drawing the rest from reference TRBV19 and TRBJ2-4, the complete variable domain is DGGITQSPKYLFRKEGQNVTLSCEQNLNHDAMYWYRQDPGQGLRLIYYSQIVNDFQKGDIAEGYSVSREKKESFPLTVTSAQKNPTAFYLCATADRGSRNIQYFGAGTRLSVL.

The rearrangement uses TRBV7-2 and TRBJ2-5; 11 nucleotides match TRBD2. The CDR3 contains 18 residues. The germline V gene has CDR1 SGHTA and CDR2 FQGNSA. The junction had 12 bases not matched to a gene; V was cut back by 1 base and J by 5 bases. Here the CDR3 DNA reads TGTGCCAGCAGCTTAGAGCCTAGCGTAGCGGGGGGGCGGGAGACCCAGTACTTC. Protein sequence: CASSLEPSVAGGRETQYF.

This clone is a singleton in its sample. This sequence joins TRBV7-6 and TRBJ2-5; possibly TRBD1 for D (6 bases). Looked up from germline, CDR1 is SGHVS and CDR2 is FNYEAQ. Trimming removed 5 bases at V and 5 bases at J, with 18 bases between. CDR3 size: 15 residues. Written as DNA, the CDR3 is TGTGCCAGCAGCCGCGAGACAGGTCCCCGGGAGACCCAGTACTTC. This gives the protein CASSRETGPRETQYF.

The V gene is TRBV7-2, the J gene TRBJ1-2; TRBD1 might be the D (6 bases). The CDR3 covers 18 residues. Germline-derived CDR1 and CDR2 are SGHTA and FQGNSA. The V and J ends lost 1 base and 5 bases respectively, with 23 bases between them. DNA of the CDR3: TGTGCCAGCAGCTTAGGTTCGAACAGGGTGGTTTTGGCGTATGGCTACACCTTC. This translates into CASSLGSNRVVLAYGYTF.

The CDR3 loop reads CASSYGNTPSEQFF. CDR3 coding DNA: TGTGCCAGCAGTTACGGTAACACACCCTCTGAGCAGTTCTTC. V gene TRBV6-5 combines with J gene TRBJ2-1; D uncertain. Trimming removed 2 bases at V and 9 bases at J, with 14 bases between. The CDR3 covers 14 residues. The germline CDR1 and CDR2 sequences are MNHEY and SVGAGI.

This clone has just a few counts. The chain joins TRBV6-4 to TRBJ2-3; 10 nucleotides align to TRBD2. V shed 5 bases, J shed 4 bases, and the junction held 0 bases outside the gene matches. The CDR3 is 13 amino acids. Germline V lookup: CDR1 MRHNA, CDR2 SNTAGT. The CDR3 DNA follows: TGTGCCAGCAGTAGCGGGGGGGCAGATACGCAGTATTTT. Its protein product is CASSSGGADTQYF.

The chain employs TRBV11-2 and TRBJ1-2, with a tentative D call TRBD1 (6 bases). Trimming took off 0 bases at V and 4 bases at J, with 6 bases between the two ends. Germline V lookup: CDR1 SGHAT, CDR2 FQNNGV. The CDR3 has 13 amino acids. The CDR3 DNA reads as TGTGCCAGCAGCTTAGACAGGGGCTATGGCTACACCTTC. Protein: CASSLDRGYGYTF.

The chain links TRBV7-9 to TRBJ1-4; the match to TRBD1 covers 7 bases. This CDR3 is 13 amino acids long. V shed 5 bases and J 8 bases; nucleotides not matched to a gene: 5. Germline V CDR1 and CDR2: SEHNR, FQNEAQ (reference sequence). CDR3 nucleotides: TGTGCCAGCAGCCCCCAGGGGGGCGAAAAACTGTTTTTT. The encoded protein is CASSPQGGEKLFF.

The rearrangement links TRBV27 to TRBJ2-4, with D tentatively TRBD1 (6 bases). The CDR3 runs to 15 residues. Trimming left V 2 bases short and J 5 bases short, with 13 bases between. Germline loops: CDR1 MNHEY, CDR2 SMNVEV (reference sequence). The CDR3 nucleotides read TGTGCCAGCAGTTTAAACAGGGCTAATCAAAACATTCAGTACTTC. Translated: CASSLNRANQNIQYF.

This clone has just a few counts. The chain is built from TRBV6-4 and TRBJ2-3, with 7 bases matching TRBD2. Germline values: CDR1 MRHNA, CDR2 SNTAGT. The junction had 7 bases not matched to a gene; V was cut back by 5 bases and J by 5 bases. CDR3 length: 14 amino acids. CDR3 nucleotide sequence: TGTGCCAGCAGTTCCGGGACTAACAAAGATACGCAGTATTTT. Protein sequence: CASSSGTNKDTQYF.

This clone occurred once. The chain has TRBV7-2 and TRBJ2-1, with TRBD1 matching over 7 bases. Germline CDR1 and CDR2: SGHTA and FQGNSA. J lost 7 bases, V lost 6 bases, and 12 bases had no gene match. This CDR3 has 15 amino acids. In DNA, the CDR3 is TGTGCCAGCAGTTCACGACAGGGCGCAGGTAATGAGCAGTTCTTC. Its protein is CASSSRQGAGNEQFF.

CDR3: CASSLSGAYSNQPQHF. CDR3 bases: TGTGCCAGCAGTTTATCAGGGGCCTATAGCAATCAGCCCCAGCATTTT. V usage is TRBV27 and J usage is TRBJ1-5, with D tentatively TRBD1 (5 bases). The CDR3 length is 16 residues. CDR1 MNHEY and CDR2 SMNVEV come from the germline V gene (reference sequence). V was shortened by 0 bases and J by 0 bases, with 9 bases between the two germline ends.

This clone has only a few counts. The chain has TRBV4-2 and TRBJ2-3; the D gene is possibly TRBD2 (6 bases). V lost 4 bases and J 5 bases, leaving 19 bases between the germline ends. This CDR3 has 16 amino acids. CDR1 LGHNA and CDR2 YNFKEQ come from the germline V gene. In nucleotides, the CDR3 is TGTGCCAGCAGCCGAGCGGACGCACCCGGGGGAGATACGCAGTATTTT. Its translation: CASSRADAPGGDTQYF.

The genes are TRBV11-3 and TRBJ2-3; TRBD1 agrees at 7 bases. Trimming cost V 3 bases and J 0 bases; bases outside gene matches: 3. The CDR3 covers 15 residues. Germline V gene sequence: CDR1 SGHNT, CDR2 YENEEA. CDR3 in amino acids: CASSLGQSSTDTQYF. CDR3 sequence (DNA): TGTGCCAGCAGCTTGGGACAGTCTAGCACAGATACGCAGTATTTT.

A few counts support this clone. The chain couples TRBV27 to TRBJ2-7; weak D call: TRBD2 (5 bases). Germline CDR1 MNHEY, CDR2 SMNVEV (reference sequence). The CDR3 runs to 13 residues. Trimming stripped 6 bases from V and 0 bases from J, with 9 bases between. CDR3 in DNA: TGTGCCAGCAGCCTAGGAGGCTCCTACGAGCAGTACTTC. Its translation is CASSLGGSYEQYF.

This clone was recorded once. The V call is TRBV6-5, the J call TRBJ1-6; TRBD1 is a possible D gene (5 bases). The germline V gene has CDR1 MNHEY and CDR2 SVGAGI. The V end lost 10 bases, the J end lost 4 bases, and 14 bases lay between the germline ends. The CDR3 loop spans 14 amino acids. The DNA of the CDR3 is TGTGCCACCCAGACGGGGGGGTATAATTCACCCCTCCACTTT. Translating it yields CATQTGGYNSPLHF.

A note on this clone: The junction and the germline gene differ at one end; a read error may be behind it. The gene calls are TRBV7-2 and TRBJ1-2; D is unresolved. Germline V CDR1 and CDR2: SGHTA, FQGNSA. CDR3 length equals 15 residues. The chain's CDR3 is CASSTRWQIPFLFVF. Written as DNA, the CDR3 is TGTGCCAGCAGCACTAGATGGCAGATCCCCTTCCTGTTCGTCTTC.